This T cell receptor (beta chain) appears in the sequencing data of a study of molecular identifiers for immune sequencing clone quantification. This clonotype was detected many times. TCRdb used MiXCR to reprocess the PCR reads, holding one entry per CDR3 protein. The sample carries approximately 670,000 distinct CDR3 sequences, around 20% recorded once. This CDR3 is built from 16 residues. Germline CDR1 and CDR2: LGHNA and YSLEER. After removal of 0 bases from V and 7 bases from J, the junction contained 7 bases not matched to a gene. V and J are TRBV4-3 and TRBJ2-1; 9 bases match TRBD1. Material: naive CD8+ T cells from blood, with Jurkat cell RNA spiked in. This sample's subset: FACS-sorted CD8+CD4-CCR7+CD45RA+ naive T cells. This TCR was recovered from a human donor in good health. Some libraries in this study had Jurkat cell RNA spiked in. The CDR3 loop is CASSQDTGGRLNEQFF. CDR3 DNA sequence: TGCGCCAGCAGCCAAGATACAGGGGGCCGATTGAATGAGCAGTTCTTC.